One and the same sample provided the 2 T cell receptor beta chains below, sequenced in a study of blood T cell repertoires in COVID-19. Sequencing was performed with immunoSEQ multiplex PCR; in TCRdb, only in-frame clones are kept and a portion is missing. The data contain approximately 15,000 clones, 73% of them seen just once; the ten biggest clones take up around 20%. The specimen sequenced was peripheral blood. The source is a boy between 2 and 15 years old with active or convalescent COVID-19.

The rearrangement joins TRBV7-9 to TRBJ2-7; the match to TRBD2 covers 7 bases. V was pared by 4 bases and J by 1 base, with 13 bases of the junction left unmatched. The CDR3 is 17 amino acids. The germline CDR1 and CDR2 sequences are SEHNR and FQNEAQ (reference sequence). DNA for the CDR3: TGTGCCAGCAGCTCCCTCGCGGGCGCGGGAGAGTCCTACGAGCAGTACTTC. This encodes CASSSLAGAGESYEQYF.

This clone has only a few counts. The chain has TRBV18 and TRBJ2-2; 10 bases match TRBD1. CDR3 length: 18 amino acids. Germline CDR1 reads KGHSH; CDR2 reads LQKENI. The V and J ends lost 5 bases and 2 bases, in that order; junction bases with no gene match: 11. CDR3 nucleotide sequence: TGTGCCAGCTCAGCGAACCTCAGGACAGGGGGTAACACCGGGGAGCTGTTTTTT. It encodes CASSANLRTGGNTGELFF. Complete variable domain (other parts from reference TRBV18 and TRBJ2-2): NAGVMQNPRHLVRRRGQEARLRCSPMKGHSHVYWYRQLPEEGLKFMVYLQKENIIDESGMPKERFSAEFPKEGPSILRIQQVVRGDSAAYFCASSANLRTGGNTGELFFGEGSRLTVL.